The clone carrying this T cell receptor (beta chain) has more than one count but fewer than ten. The sample belongs to a study of CD8 T cells in Susac syndrome. The study sequenced TCR beta in blood CD8+ and CD4+ T cells. Patients with stable or active relapsing-remitting disease, all of them treatment-naive, made up the multiple sclerosis controls. TEMRA cells were enriched by FACS, and CD4+ and CD8+ T cells were negatively isolated. Germline values: CDR1 SGHTA, CDR2 FQGNSA. The CDR3 is made up of 15 amino acids. The J segment lost 2 bases and the V segment lost 5 bases, leaving 8 bases of the junction unmatched. Reverse transcription used 0.5 to 1 ug RNA and random hexamers. Each CDR3 protein gets one entry after TCRdb re-called the immunoSEQ multiplex PCR reads with MiXCR. This table has 250,000 to 300,000 distinct CDR3 sequences, about nine tenths appearing once.

The specimen was CD8+ T cells from PBMCs. The chain links TRBV7-2 to TRBJ2-5, with 7 bases lining up with TRBD2. The receptor comes from a human donor with multiple sclerosis. The CDR3 loop reads CASSPPSSGQETQYF. CDR3 coding DNA: TGTGCCAGCAGCCCCCCCTCTAGCGGACAAGAGACCCAGTACTTC.